Following are 19 T cell receptor beta chains from one sample sequenced in a study of T cells after yellow fever vaccination. TCRdb re-analysed the 5' RACE reads in MiXCR, keeping a single row per CDR3 protein. The repertoire holds a few hundred thousand distinct CDR3 sequences, with 8.7% as singletons. Sequencing was performed on CD4+ T cells sorted from PBMCs, taken 5 days after the yellow fever booster vaccination. The receptors were gathered from a young man who received the YFV17D yellow fever vaccine.

This clonotype showed up many times. J is TRBJ1-2 and V is TRBV12-3 or TRBV12-4, with a possible D match to TRBD1 (6 bases). V shed 1 base and J shed 0 bases, with 6 bases lying between them. The CDR3 has 14 residues. CDR3 loop: CASSLGDTNYGYTF. DNA of the CDR3: TGTGCCAGCAGTTTAGGGGACACTAACTATGGCTACACCTTC.

This clonotype was seen a few times. V usage is TRBV5-1 and J usage is TRBJ1-2; the D gene is possibly TRBD1 (5 bases). The germline gives CDR1 SGHRS, CDR2 YFSETQ. With 0 bases removed from V and 7 bases from J, the gap between germline ends came to 13 bases. This CDR3 comprises 14 residues. In nucleotides, the CDR3 is TGCGCCAGCAGCTTGGCGGGGGAAGGGACTGGCTACACCTTC. Its translation is CASSLAGEGTGYTF. The variable domain in full, with the rest retrieved from reference TRBV5-1 and TRBJ1-2, is KAGVTQTPRYLIKTRGQQVTLSCSPISGHRSVSWYQQTPGQGLQFLFEYFSETQRNKGNFPGRFSGRQFSNSRSEMNVSTLELGDSALYLCASSLAGEGTGYTFGSGTRLTVV.

The CDR3 sequence is CASSLQDRVNEKLFF. The DNA for the CDR3 is TGTGCCAGCAGCTTACAGGACAGGGTCAATGAAAAACTGTTTTTT. The chain is built from TRBV7-2 and TRBJ1-4; 8 bases agree with TRBD1. Per germline, CDR1 SGHTA and CDR2 FQGNSA. The CDR3 sequence is 15 residues long. Losses at the gene ends were 2 bases for V and 5 bases for J; bases not matched to a gene: 4. Filled out from reference TRBV7-2 and TRBJ1-4, the complete variable domain reads GAGVSQSPSNKVTEKGKDVELRCDPISGHTALYWYRQSLGQGLEFLIYFQGNSAPDKSGLPSDRFSAERTGGSVSTLTIQRTQQEDSAVYLCASSLQDRVNEKLFFGSGTQLSVL.

The chain is built from TRBV27 and TRBJ1-5, with D unresolved. CDR3 length equals 12 residues. The V and J ends lost 7 bases and 6 bases respectively, with 10 bases between them. Looked up from germline, CDR1 is MNHEY and CDR2 is SMNVEV (reference sequence). The CDR3 sequence is CASMRIGQPQHF. The DNA for the CDR3 is TGTGCCAGCATGAGGATAGGTCAGCCCCAGCATTTT.

The rearrangement joins TRBV28 to TRBJ1-2, with D unclear. Germline-derived CDR1 and CDR2 are MDHEN and SYDVKM. Trimming left V 2 bases short and J 1 base short, with 5 bases between. This CDR3 is built from 13 residues. This CDR3 reads CASSLALNYGYTF. The CDR3 DNA reads as TGTGCCAGCAGTTTAGCACTTAACTATGGCTACACCTTC.

In this sample, this clonotype turned up many times. The CDR3, as DNA: TGTGCCAGCAGCGTAGGAGGCCGGACGAACACTGAAGCTTTCTTT. Its translation is CASSVGGRTNTEAFF. The chain couples TRBV9 to TRBJ1-1, with D unresolved. This CDR3 spans 15 amino acids. Germline assignment: CDR1 SGDLS and CDR2 YYNGEE. Trimming stripped 0 bases from V and 1 base from J, with 10 bases between.

The rearrangement joins TRBV7-3 to TRBJ2-2; possible D gene TRBD1, 6 bases. Germline CDR1 is SGHTA and CDR2 is FQGTGA. The CDR3 is 15 residues long. V shed 7 bases and J shed 2 bases, with 14 bases lying between them. CDR3 bases: TGTGCCAGCAAGGGATGGGGGCAAAACACCGGGGAGCTGTTTTTT. Its protein is CASKGWGQNTGELFF. Looking up the rest from reference TRBV7-3 and TRBJ2-2 gives the full variable domain: GAGVSQTPSNKVTEKGKYVELRCDPISGHTALYWYRQSLGQGPEFLIYFQGTGAADDSGLPNDRFFAVRPEGSVSTLKIQRTERGDSAVYLCASKGWGQNTGELFFGEGSRLTVL.

This clonotype appeared a few times. The chain carries TRBV7-2 and TRBJ1-5; D is unclear. Germline loops: CDR1 SGHTA, CDR2 FQGNSA. V shed 7 bases and J shed 7 bases, with 11 bases lying between them. This CDR3 has 12 amino acids. The CDR3 reads CASTALNQPQHF. DNA of the CDR3: TGTGCCAGCACCGCCCTCAACCAGCCCCAGCATTTT. The variable domain in full, completed from reference TRBV7-2 and TRBJ1-5, reads GAGVSQSPSNKVTEKGKDVELRCDPISGHTALYWYRQSLGQGLEFLIYFQGNSAPDKSGLPSDRFSAERTGGSVSTLTIQRTQQEDSAVYLCASTALNQPQHFGDGTRLSIL.

This clonotype was recorded many times. This chain connects TRBV5-1 to TRBJ1-1; D uncertain. This CDR3 region has 14 residues. The germline gives CDR1 SGHRS, CDR2 YFSETQ. Trimming stripped 0 bases from V and 2 bases from J, with 8 bases between. CDR3 sequence: CASSLGPLNTEAFF. CDR3 coding DNA: TGCGCCAGCAGCTTGGGACCTCTCAACACTGAAGCTTTCTTT.

This clonotype was recorded many times. This sequence joins TRBV3-1 and TRBJ1-2, with D uncertain. The CDR3 runs to 13 residues. Germline lookup yields CDR1 LGHDT and CDR2 YNNKEL (reference sequence). V was pared by 0 bases and J by 8 bases, with 10 bases between. CDR3 sequence: CASSQDPDFGYTF. The CDR3 DNA sequence: TGTGCCAGCAGCCAAGATCCAGACTTCGGCTACACCTTC.

This clonotype was seen many times. The chain has TRBV20-1 and TRBJ1-1; TRBD1 is a possible D gene (5 bases). V was trimmed by 5 bases and J by 0 bases, leaving 13 bases between them. This CDR3 spans 14 amino acids. Germline V CDR1 and CDR2: DFQATT, SNEGSKA (reference sequence). CDR3 region: CSALTGRLNTEAFF. As DNA, the CDR3 is TGCAGTGCTCTCACGGGACGGCTGAACACTGAAGCTTTCTTT.

The genes are TRBV12-3 or TRBV12-4 and TRBJ1-6, with a weak D call TRBD1 (5 bases). Trimming took 3 bases from V and 7 from J, leaving 10 bases between them. The CDR3 spans 14 residues. This chain's CDR3 is CASSFRRDNSPLHF. CDR3 bases: TGTGCCAGCAGTTTTCGGCGGGACAATTCACCCCTCCACTTT.

The V and J genes are TRBV4-3 and TRBJ1-6, with D tentatively TRBD1 (5 bases). Trimming removed 2 bases at V and 8 bases at J, with 7 bases between. The CDR3 length is 13 residues. Germline V CDR1 and CDR2: LGHNA, YSLEER. The DNA for the CDR3 is TGCGCCAGCAGCCAACTGGGGGATTCACCCCTCCACTTT. It specifies CASSQLGDSPLHF.

This clonotype has just a few counts. The CDR3 protein is CASSFTGTAGYTF. For the CDR3, the DNA is TGCGCCAGCAGCTTCACAGGGACGGCCGGCTACACCTTC. The rearrangement uses TRBV5-1 and TRBJ1-2; tentative D call: TRBD1 (6 bases). The CDR3 consists of 13 residues. V dropped 2 bases and J dropped 8 bases, with 13 bases sitting between them. The V gene's germline CDR1 is SGHRS and CDR2 YFSETQ.

V gene TRBV5-4 combines with J gene TRBJ1-2; possibly TRBD1 for D (6 bases). Trimming removed 4 bases at V and 3 bases at J, with 16 bases between. This CDR3 has 15 amino acids. In germline, CDR1 is SGHNT, CDR2 YYREEE (reference sequence). The CDR3 DNA reads as TGTGCCAGCAGCGCCGGCGGGACAACTCACTATGGCTACACCTTC. Its translation is CASSAGGTTHYGYTF.

This clonotype was detected a few times. Compared with germline, one end of the junction differs, possibly owing to a read error. The V gene is TRBV5-6, the J gene TRBJ2-7, with D perhaps TRBD2 (5 bases). This CDR3 spans 18 amino acids. Germline V gives CDR1 SGHDT, CDR2 YYEEEE. CDR3 loop: CASSSKLTAGPDSHEQYF. For the CDR3, the DNA is TGTGCCAGCAGCTCTAAACTCACCGCGGGCCCAGACTCCCACGAGCAGTACTTC.

This clonotype has a handful of counts. The rearrangement uses TRBV11-2 and TRBJ2-5, with TRBD2 matching over 13 bases. The CDR3 contains 17 residues. Germline values: CDR1 SGHAT, CDR2 FQNNGV. With 1 base clipped from V and 2 bases from J, the junction kept 4 bases outside the gene matches. The CDR3 DNA reads as TGTGCCAGCAGCTTAGTTGGGACTAGCGGGGCTCAAGAGACCCAGTACTTC. Translating gives CASSLVGTSGAQETQYF.

The chain has TRBV7-8 and TRBJ2-7; D ambiguous. Germline V gene sequence: CDR1 SGHVS, CDR2 FQNEAQ. The CDR3 length is 15 residues. The V and J ends lost 2 bases and 5 bases respectively, with 16 bases between them. CDR3 in amino acids: CASSLMGVASDEQYF. In DNA, the CDR3 is TGTGCCAGCAGCTTAATGGGTGTGGCGTCCGACGAGCAGTACTTC.

This clonotype was picked up a small number of times. An end of the junction does not agree with germline; a read error may underlie this. This sequence joins TRBV5-8 and TRBJ2-1; a possible D gene is TRBD2 (7 bases). In germline, CDR1 is SGHTS, CDR2 YDEGEE. The CDR3 has 15 amino acids. The CDR3 bases are TGTGCCAGCAGGTTGGGGGGGGCTTATGACAATGAGCAGTTCTTC. Its protein product is CASRLGGAYDNEQFF.